A single sample gave rise to the 15 T cell receptor beta chains below, sequenced in a study of blood T cell repertoires in COVID-19. Clones were sequenced by immunoSEQ multiplex PCR, and TCRdb holds only the in-frame ones, with some missing. The table lists tens of thousands of clones, about 90% of them singletons, with about 6.7% in the top ten. Input material: peripheral blood. These receptors all stem from a man between 18 and 35 years old with COVID-19, enrolled during active disease.

The chain combines TRBV11-2 with TRBJ2-5; 10 bases match TRBD1. Germline V gene lookup returns CDR1 SGHAT and CDR2 FQNNGV. V shed 6 bases, J shed 4 bases, and the junction held 5 bases outside the gene matches. The CDR3 consists of 14 residues. The CDR3 DNA reads TGTGCCAGCAGTCGGGGACAGGGGACAGAGACCCAGTACTTC. Protein product: CASSRGQGTETQYF.

This chain uses TRBV7-2 with TRBJ2-7; 7 bases map to TRBD1. This CDR3 spans 17 amino acids. The V and J ends lost 5 bases and 2 bases, in that order; junction bases with no gene match: 15. Germline V CDR1 and CDR2: SGHTA, FQGNSA. CDR3 protein: CASSKGDPGQTTYEQYF. In DNA, the CDR3 is TGTGCCAGCAGCAAAGGGGATCCGGGACAGACAACCTACGAGCAGTACTTC.

The chain combines TRBV6-5 with TRBJ2-7, with D maybe TRBD1 (5 bases). CDR1 and CDR2 from the germline V gene are MNHEY and SVGAGI. The CDR3 spans 12 residues. V was clipped by 6 bases and J by 0 bases, with 6 bases between them. Here the CDR3 DNA reads TGTGCCAGCAGCCAGGGCTCCTACGAGCAGTACTTC. Translating gives CASSQGSYEQYF.

The rearrangement joins TRBV27 to TRBJ1-6; 8 bases match TRBD1. The germline V gene encodes CDR1 MNHEY and CDR2 SMNVEV (reference sequence). J was trimmed by 7 bases and V by 5 bases; bases with no gene match: 4. The CDR3 runs to 14 residues. The CDR3 sequence: CASSPGQVNSPLHF. CDR3 nucleotides: TGTGCCAGCAGTCCGGGACAGGTCAATTCACCCCTCCACTTT.

The chain joins TRBV11-2 to TRBJ2-1; no definite D call. The CDR3 sequence is 11 residues long. The germline gives CDR1 SGHAT, CDR2 FQNNGV. V dropped 4 bases and J dropped 9 bases, with 7 bases sitting between them. The CDR3 here is CASSWLGEQFF. DNA of the CDR3: TGTGCCAGCAGCTGGCTAGGTGAGCAGTTCTTC.

This clone was observed a few times. The rearrangement links TRBV5-1 to TRBJ2-7, with 8 nucleotides matching TRBD2. This CDR3 is built from 15 residues. V trimming: 3 bases; J trimming: 1 base; junction bases outside the gene matches: 6. Germline CDR1 reads SGHRS; CDR2 reads YFSETQ. The CDR3 nucleotides read TGCGCCAGCAGCTACGGAGCGGGAGAGTCCTACGAGCAGTACTTC. Its translation: CASSYGAGESYEQYF. The whole variable domain, filled in from reference TRBV5-1 and TRBJ2-7, reads KAGVTQTPRYLIKTRGQQVTLSCSPISGHRSVSWYQQTPGQGLQFLFEYFSETQRNKGNFPGRFSGRQFSNSRSEMNVSTLELGDSALYLCASSYGAGESYEQYFGPGTRLTVT.

The gene calls are TRBV30 and TRBJ1-2; 10 nucleotides match TRBD1. Germline assignment: CDR1 GTSNPN and CDR2 SVGIG (reference sequence). The CDR3 has 14 residues. The trim removed 3 bases at V and 6 bases at J, leaving 7 bases unmatched. The CDR3 DNA reads TGTGCCTGGAGGGGGGGGACAGGGGAAAATGGCTACACCTTC. Encoded protein: CAWRGGTGENGYTF. The variable domain in full, with the rest retrieved from reference TRBV30 and TRBJ1-2, is SQTIHQWPATLVQPVGSPLSLECTVEGTSNPNLYWYRQAAGRGLQLLFYSVGIGQISSEVPQNLSASRPQDRQFILSSKKLLLSDSGFYLCAWRGGTGENGYTFGSGTRLTVV.

V usage is TRBV7-2 and J usage is TRBJ1-5; D gene ambiguous. Germline V lookup: CDR1 SGHTA, CDR2 FQGNSA. This CDR3 comprises 14 residues. Deletions cut 1 base from V and 1 base from J, with 5 bases between. As DNA, the CDR3 is TGTGCCAGCAGCTTAGTCAAAAGCAATCAGCCCCAGCATTTT. Translation: CASSLVKSNQPQHF.

V and J are TRBV9 and TRBJ2-7, with D tentatively TRBD1 (6 bases). V was shortened by 3 bases and J by 0 bases, with 13 bases between the two germline ends. CDR3 length equals 15 residues. Germline V gives CDR1 SGDLS, CDR2 YYNGEE. The CDR3 loop is CASSAGDRSSYEQYF. As DNA, the CDR3 is TGTGCCAGCAGCGCCGGCGACAGGTCCTCCTACGAGCAGTACTTC. Full variable domain (rest looked up from reference TRBV9 and TRBJ2-7): DSGVTQTPKHLITATGQRVTLRCSPRSGDLSVYWYQQSLDQGLQFLIQYYNGEERAKGNILERFSAQQFPDLHSELNLSSLELGDSALYFCASSAGDRSSYEQYFGPGTRLTVT.

This chain connects TRBV28 to TRBJ1-5; 7 bases agree with TRBD1. V gave up 4 bases and J gave up 7 bases; unmatched junction bases: 10. The CDR3 consists of 15 residues. From germline, CDR1 is MDHEN and CDR2 SYDVKM. CDR3 nucleotide sequence: TGTGCCAGCAGTTCCCTGACAGGGAAGATACAGCCCCAGCATTTT. Protein product: CASSSLTGKIQPQHF. The whole variable domain, remainder taken from reference TRBV28 and TRBJ1-5, is DVKVTQSSRYLVKRTGEKVFLECVQDMDHENMFWYRQDPGLGLRLIYFSYDVKMKEKGDIPEGYSVSREKKERFSLILESASTNQTSMYLCASSSLTGKIQPQHFGDGTRLSIL.

The rearrangement joins TRBV19 to TRBJ1-5; the D gene is possibly TRBD1 (6 bases). V was pared by 8 bases and J by 6 bases, with 14 bases between. The CDR3 length is 13 residues. CDR1 and CDR2 (germline): LNHDA, SQIVND (reference sequence). The CDR3 DNA follows: TGTGCCAGTTGTCTGGGGGCCGGTCAGCCCCAGCATTTT. Translating it yields CASCLGAGQPQHF.

In its sample, this clone was seen once. This chain uses TRBV11-2 with TRBJ2-7, with D maybe TRBD1 (7 bases). This CDR3 region has 14 residues. With 7 bases removed from V and 3 bases from J, the gap between germline ends came to 16 bases. CDR1 and CDR2 from the germline V gene are SGHAT and FQNNGV. The CDR3 reads CASNLAGQFYEQYF. Written as DNA, the CDR3 is TGTGCCAGCAATTTGGCGGGACAGTTCTACGAGCAGTACTTC.

This sequence joins TRBV18 and TRBJ1-1; D is undetermined. The CDR3 extends over 13 amino acids. V lost 2 bases and J lost 6, with 10 bases in between. In germline, CDR1 is KGHSH, CDR2 LQKENI. The CDR3 loop is CASSPWHVAEAFF. The CDR3 DNA follows: TGTGCCAGCTCACCATGGCATGTCGCTGAAGCTTTCTTT.

The rearrangement joins TRBV4-1 to TRBJ1-1, with D possibly being TRBD1 (6 bases). CDR1 is MGHRA, CDR2 YSYEKL, per germline. The V end was cut by 3 bases, the J end by 0 bases, with 23 bases between. CDR3 length: 19 residues. The CDR3: CASSHPGGTLAPMNTEAFF. The DNA of the CDR3 is TGCGCCAGCAGCCACCCCGGGGGGACACTCGCTCCCATGAACACTGAAGCTTTCTTT.

The chain joins TRBV30 to TRBJ1-2, with TRBD1 identical over 7 bases. Germline assignment: CDR1 GTSNPN and CDR2 SVGIG (reference sequence). The CDR3 extends over 15 amino acids. V shed 4 bases, J shed 5 bases, and the junction held 13 bases outside the gene matches. The DNA for the CDR3 is TGTGCCTGGAAAAAGGGGACAGCCAGAATTTATGGCTACACCTTC. As protein: CAWKKGTARIYGYTF.